These 11 T cell receptor beta chains originate from one sample sequenced in a study of monozygotic twins with inflammatory bowel disease. Reprocessing the 5' RACE reads, TCRdb reports a single entry for every CDR3 protein and omits DNA. Its listing shows approximately 160,000 distinct CDR3 sequences. The sample taken for sequencing was blood. All receptors come from a human donor with ulcerative colitis or Crohn's disease, or a healthy co-twin of an affected twin (not recorded which).

This sequence joins TRBV10-3 and TRBJ1-2. The V gene's germline CDR1 is ENHRY and CDR2 SYGVKD. The CDR3 runs 13 residues. CDR3 sequence reads: CAISEVKESGYTF.

The chain couples TRBV2 to TRBJ2-3; TCRdb selects TRBD2, and the lack of DNA leaves this call unchecked. CDR1 SNHLY and CDR2 FYNNEI come from the germline V gene. The CDR3 sequence is 14 residues long. The CDR3 region is CASRLTSGSGTQYF.

The chain is built from TRBV20-1 and TRBJ2-7; TCRdb's assignment of TRBD2 cannot be checked, as there is no DNA. CDR1 and CDR2 from the germline V gene are DFQATT and SNEGSKA (reference sequence). The CDR3 contains 14 residues. This CDR3 reads CSARVLGPEYEQYF.

The J gene is TRBJ2-5, the V gene TRBV5-1; the D gene TCRdb calls, TRBD2, cannot be checked with no DNA. The CDR3 sequence is 14 residues long. Germline V lookup: CDR1 SGHRS, CDR2 YFSETQ. Here the CDR3 reads CASREPGLQETQYF.

This chain uses TRBV7-8 with TRBJ2-7. This CDR3 comprises 12 residues. The V gene's germline CDR1 is SGHVS and CDR2 FQNEAQ. This chain's CDR3 is CASSSGADEQYF.

The chain joins TRBV12-3 or TRBV12-4 to TRBJ2-7. The CDR3 extends over 13 amino acids. The CDR3 sequence is CASSSSDGYEQYF.

V gene TRBV4-3 combines with J gene TRBJ2-7; TCRdb's assignment of TRBD2 cannot be checked, as there is no DNA. CDR1 LGHNA and CDR2 YSLEER come from the germline V gene. CDR3 size: 15 residues. CDR3 protein: CASSQSPGLSYEQYF.

This sequence joins TRBV19 and TRBJ2-2; without DNA, the TCRdb call of TRBD2 cannot be checked. The CDR3 has 15 residues. Germline-derived CDR1 and CDR2 are LNHDA and SQIVND (reference sequence). CDR3 protein: CASSIGGPYTGELFF.

The chain recombines TRBV5-6 with TRBJ2-5; TCRdb names TRBD2, which stays unverified in the absence of DNA. This CDR3 is 16 amino acids long. In germline, CDR1 is SGHDT, CDR2 YYEEEE. This CDR3 is CASSLGLAGGMETQYF.

The rearrangement links TRBV20-1 to TRBJ2-5; the D call of TRBD1 rests on TCRdb alone, since no DNA is present to check it. CDR1 is DFQATT and CDR2 is SNEGSKA in the germline V gene (reference sequence). CDR3 length: 14 residues. CDR3: CSANRPGFQETQYF.

The rearrangement uses TRBV20-1 and TRBJ2-5; TCRdb proposes TRBD2, but this gene call is untestable without DNA. This CDR3 contains 14 residues. The V gene's germline CDR1 is DFQATT and CDR2 SNEGSKA (reference sequence). Here the CDR3 reads CSARRGRPGETQYF.